The clone carrying this T cell receptor beta chain was found a few times. Its specificity is not known. These data originate in a study of cytotoxic CD8 clonotypes in ibrutinib-treated CLL. For the study at large: Partial responses totalled approximately 24 and complete responses 2; after median approximately 62 months, roughly 14 remained remitted and around twelve progressed. Regarding the study as a whole: Progressing patients had sampling times that differed from those of sustained-remission patients.

The CDR3 spans 14 residues. The germline gives CDR1 LNHDA, CDR2 SQIVND (reference sequence). Trimming left V 3 bases short and J 1 base short, with 8 bases between. Assay used: immunoSEQ multiplex PCR; TCRdb lists only in-frame clones, some missing. The data hold some 81,000 clones, with roughly 77% observed a single time. The input for sequencing was PBMCs, taken after 12 months of ibrutinib treatment. This TCR was sampled from a human donor with chronic lymphocytic leukemia. V is TRBV19 and J is TRBJ2-3; TRBD2 is a possible D gene (6 bases). This chain's CDR3 is CASSIGEGTDTQYF. In nucleotides, the CDR3 is TGTGCCAGTAGTATCGGGGAGGGCACAGATACGCAGTATTTT.